Presented here are 11 T cell receptor beta chains from one specimen sequenced in a study of T cell repertoires in cytomegalovirus infection. One entry per CDR3 protein results from TCRdb running MiXCR on the reads. The table lists fewer than 900,000 distinct CDR3 sequences, 25% to 35% of them singletons, with around 12% in the top ten. These receptors lack a known antigen. The input for sequencing was cultured CD8+ T cells from PBMCs, taken from culture after CMV antigen stimulation. The receptors originated from a human donor in good health (CMV status not recorded). Some clones in this sample may be carry-over from other donors' samples.

The rearrangement links TRBV15 to TRBJ2-5, with D possibly being TRBD1 (6 bases). CDR3 length equals 15 residues. The V end was cut by 4 bases, the J end by 2 bases, with 14 bases between. Germline V CDR1 and CDR2: LNHNV, YYDKDF (reference sequence). Here the CDR3 reads CATSKTGGRQETQYF. CDR3 in DNA: TGTGCCACCAGCAAGACAGGCGGGCGGCAAGAGACCCAGTACTTC.

This clonotype was detected a few times. The chain uses TRBV11-2 and TRBJ1-1, with a tentative D call TRBD1 (6 bases). Germline CDR1 SGHAT, CDR2 FQNNGV. V was clipped by 7 bases and J by 6 bases, with 15 bases between them. This CDR3 spans 13 amino acids. The CDR3 bases are TGTGCCAGCACCCCAGGGGAGAGGCCTGAAGCTTTCTTT. This codes for CASTPGERPEAFF.

This sequence joins TRBV11-2 and TRBJ2-1; D is possibly TRBD2 (6 bases). Germline V gene sequence: CDR1 SGHAT, CDR2 FQNNGV. The CDR3 contains 15 residues. V gave up 0 bases and J gave up 4 bases, with 10 bases separating them. CDR3 residues: CASSLDGGPYNEQFF. For the CDR3, the DNA is TGTGCCAGCAGCTTAGACGGGGGTCCATACAATGAGCAGTTCTTC. The full variable domain, with the rest looked up from reference TRBV11-2 and TRBJ2-1, is EAGVAQSPRYKIIEKRQSVAFWCNPISGHATLYWYQQILGQGPKLLIQFQNNGVVDDSQLPKDRFSAERLKGVDSTLKIQPAKLEDSAVYLCASSLDGGPYNEQFFGPGTRLTVL.

This rearrangement joins TRBV9 to TRBJ2-2; TRBD2 matches at 12 bases. The germline gives CDR1 SGDLS, CDR2 YYNGEE. Trimming at V came to 3 bases and at J to 6 bases, leaving 3 bases not matched to a gene. There are 15 residues in the CDR3. The CDR3 loop is CASSELAGGSGELFF. As DNA, the CDR3 is TGTGCCAGCAGCGAACTAGCGGGGGGATCCGGGGAGCTGTTTTTT.

This clonotype was observed a handful of times. The chain uses TRBV5-4 and TRBJ2-4, with a possible D match to TRBD1 (6 bases). CDR1 and CDR2 from the germline V gene are SGHNT and YYREEE (reference sequence). V was cut by 0 bases and J by 8 bases, with 9 bases left in between. CDR3 length: 13 residues. The CDR3 nucleotides are TGTGCCAGCAGCTTGGAAGGGACATACATTCAGTACTTC. Its translation is CASSLEGTYIQYF.

In this sample, this clonotype turned up many times. The chain links TRBV12-3 or TRBV12-4 to TRBJ1-5; D perhaps matches TRBD1 (5 bases). The ends were cut back, 6 bases at V and 2 bases at J, with 14 bases in the middle. The CDR3 contains 15 residues. CDR3 nucleotides: TGTGCCAGCAGGGATCAGGGAGCCGGCAATCAGCCCCAGCATTTT. Protein: CASRDQGAGNQPQHF.

The gene calls are TRBV19 and TRBJ2-6; D perhaps matches TRBD1 (6 bases). Trimming took 3 bases from V and 0 from J, leaving 9 bases between them. Germline V lookup: CDR1 LNHDA, CDR2 SQIVND (reference sequence). The length of the CDR3 is 16 residues. The CDR3 DNA reads as TGTGCCAGTAGTATCCAGGGGAGCTCTGGGGCCAACGTCCTGACTTTC. Its protein is CASSIQGSSGANVLTF.

The sample holds a few counts of this clonotype. The chain uses TRBV6-2 or TRBV6-3 and TRBJ2-7; 9 bases are shared with TRBD2. There are 14 residues in the CDR3. V lost 5 bases and J lost 3; bases outside the gene matches: 5. Germline V gene data show CDR1 as MNHEY and CDR2 as SVGEGT. DNA of the CDR3: TGTGCCAGCAGTGCGAGCGGGGGGCTCTACGAGCAGTACGTC. Residues: CASSASGGLYEQYV.

This clonotype appeared a few times. The chain uses TRBV7-9 and TRBJ2-1, with 8 bases identical to TRBD1. The CDR3 spans 18 residues. V lost 2 bases and J lost 5; bases outside the gene matches: 14. From germline, CDR1 is SEHNR and CDR2 FQNEAQ (reference sequence). The CDR3 loop reads CASSLSRPDRVFNNEQFF. The CDR3 DNA reads TGTGCCAGCAGCTTAAGTAGGCCGGACAGGGTTTTCAACAATGAGCAGTTCTTC.

The table lists this clonotype with a few counts. The chain carries TRBV27 and TRBJ2-2; unclear D gene. The CDR3 is made up of 15 amino acids. V was pared by 2 bases and J by 0 bases, with 7 bases between. Germline loops: CDR1 MNHEY, CDR2 SMNVEV (reference sequence). The CDR3 loop reads CASSLIFANTGELFF. The CDR3 DNA reads TGTGCCAGCAGTTTAATTTTCGCGAACACCGGGGAGCTGTTTTTT.

This clonotype was observed a few times. The genes are TRBV15 and TRBJ2-7, with D perhaps matching TRBD1 (6 bases). This CDR3 contains 13 residues. V lost 4 bases, J lost 0 bases, and 7 bases lay in between. The germline V gene has CDR1 LNHNV and CDR2 YYDKDF (reference sequence). Written as DNA, the CDR3 is TGTGCCACCAGCATAGGGGGCTCCTACGAGCAGTACTTC. This codes for CATSIGGSYEQYF.